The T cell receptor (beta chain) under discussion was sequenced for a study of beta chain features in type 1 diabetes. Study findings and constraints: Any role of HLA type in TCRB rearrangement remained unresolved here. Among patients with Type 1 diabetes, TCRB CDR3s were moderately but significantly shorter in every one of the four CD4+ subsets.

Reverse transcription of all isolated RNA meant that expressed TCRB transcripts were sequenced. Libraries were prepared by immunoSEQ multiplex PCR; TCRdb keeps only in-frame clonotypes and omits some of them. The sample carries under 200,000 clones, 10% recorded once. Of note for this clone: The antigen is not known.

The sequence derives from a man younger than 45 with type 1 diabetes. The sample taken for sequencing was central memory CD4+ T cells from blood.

The CDR3 loop is CASSQEGASLLSYF. The DNA of the CDR3 is TGCGCCAGCAGCCAAGAAGGAGCCTCTCTCTTAAGTTACTTC. The chain joins TRBV4-1 to TRBJ2-5; D is ambiguous. Trimming took off 0 bases at V and 14 bases at J, with 19 bases between the two ends. CDR1 is MGHRA and CDR2 is YSYEKL in the germline V gene. The CDR3 has 14 amino acids.